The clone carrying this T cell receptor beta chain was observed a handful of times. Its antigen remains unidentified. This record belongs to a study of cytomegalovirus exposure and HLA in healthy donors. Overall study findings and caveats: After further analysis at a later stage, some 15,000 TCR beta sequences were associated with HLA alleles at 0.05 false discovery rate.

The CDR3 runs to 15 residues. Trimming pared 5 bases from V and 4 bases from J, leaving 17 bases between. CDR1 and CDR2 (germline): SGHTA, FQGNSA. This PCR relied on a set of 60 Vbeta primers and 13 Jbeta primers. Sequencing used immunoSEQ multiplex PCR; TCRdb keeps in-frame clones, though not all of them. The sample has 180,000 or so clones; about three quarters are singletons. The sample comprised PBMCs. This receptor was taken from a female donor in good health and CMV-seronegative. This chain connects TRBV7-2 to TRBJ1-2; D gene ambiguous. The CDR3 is CASSPSVLAVYGYTF. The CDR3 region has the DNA TGTGCCAGCAGCCCTAGTGTACTGGCGGTCTATGGCTACACCTTC.